The present entry profiles one TCR beta chain with its context. This record comes from a study of T cell repertoires in cytomegalovirus infection. TCRdb re-derived calls from the reads in MiXCR, one entry per CDR3 protein. Of about 530,000 distinct CDR3 sequences listed, around a quarter were seen once; the top ten hold less than 15%. The CDR3 runs to 22 residues. Germline CDR1 is SGHVS and CDR2 is FNYEAQ. Trimming stripped 5 bases from V and 0 bases from J, with 33 bases between. Sample: PBMCs. The V and J genes are TRBV7-6 and TRBJ2-3; D is tentatively TRBD1 or TRBD2 (5 bases each). The clonotype comes from a human donor in good health (CMV status not recorded). Some clones in this sample may be carry-over from other donors' samples. CDR3 in DNA: TGTGCCAGCAGCCTCCGATCACTACCTCTCGGGGCAAGACTTATTAGCACAGATACGCAGTATTTT. Translation: CASSLRSLPLGARLISTDTQYF.